This T cell receptor (beta chain) comes out of a study of T cell clonotyping in hematopoietic cell transplantation. General study points: Higher Inverse Simpson Index values in graft donor and pretransplant recipient predicted broader posttransplant TCR diversity. Few recipient clonotypes overlapped donors; over 97% were de novo at given depth. Recipient TCR diversity dropped after transplant; expanded clonotypes rose from day 30 to 180.

TCRdb keeps only in-frame clones here, not all; method: immunoSEQ multiplex PCR. This table holds approximately 16,000 clones, 90% found once. Trimming stripped 0 bases from V and 2 bases from J, with 10 bases between. From germline, CDR1 is MNHEY and CDR2 SVGAGI. This CDR3 is 15 amino acids long. On this clone itself: Its antigen is undetermined.

The sequence derives from a man aged 45 to 65 in good health. Some clones in this sample may be carry-over from other donors' samples. Material for sequencing was peripheral blood mononuclear cells. The rearrangement uses TRBV6-5 and TRBJ1-1, with D possibly being TRBD1 (5 bases). The CDR3 here is CASSYSWGGNTEAFF. The CDR3 region has the DNA TGTGCCAGCAGTTACTCGTGGGGGGGAAACACTGAAGCTTTCTTT.